A selection of T cell receptor beta chains follows, all from one sample in a study of cytomegalovirus exposure and HLA in healthy donors. Sequencing was performed with immunoSEQ multiplex PCR; in TCRdb, only in-frame clones are kept and a portion is missing. The sample lists 250,000 to 350,000 clones, roughly 90% occurring once. The sample was PBMCs. The receptors shown here come from a woman aged 18-35 years in good health and CMV-seronegative. Both conserved end residues are part of each CDR3. Each record gives: D gene, clone size, V gene, J gene, CDR3 protein, CDR3 DNA. A D gene is named only where the DNA matches it firmly. The size entry is marked missing in some rows and otherwise reads once, few, many or a size class.

D gene: NA
clone size: NA
V gene: TRBV7-2
J gene: TRBJ2-2
CDR3 protein: CASSPDLSTRELFF
CDR3 DNA: TGTGCCAGCAGCCCCGACTTGTCCACCAGGGAGCTGTTTTTT

D gene: NA
clone size: NA
V gene: TRBV5-1
J gene: TRBJ1-5
CDR3 protein: CASSFYTDQPQHF
CDR3 DNA: TGCGCCAGCAGCTTTTATACAGATCAGCCCCAGCATTTT

D gene: NA
clone size: NA
V gene: TRBV28
J gene: TRBJ2-5
CDR3 protein: CASSALQGSRETQYF
CDR3 DNA: TGTGCCAGCAGTGCTCTACAGGGTTCGCGAGAGACCCAGTACTTC

D gene: TRBD2
clone size: once
V gene: TRBV9
J gene: TRBJ2-5
CDR3 protein: CASSPMVGGWQETQYF
CDR3 DNA: TGTGCCAGCAGCCCCATGGTGGGAGGGTGGCAAGAGACCCAGTACTTC

D gene: NA
clone size: NA
V gene: TRBV27
J gene: TRBJ1-5
CDR3 protein: CASSERMRQPQHF
CDR3 DNA: TGTGCCAGCAGTGAAAGAATGAGGCAGCCCCAGCATTTT

D gene: NA
clone size: NA
V gene: TRBV27
J gene: TRBJ2-1
CDR3 protein: CASSFDWNNEQFF
CDR3 DNA: TGTGCCAGCAGTTTTGACTGGAACAATGAGCAGTTCTTC

D gene: TRBD2
clone size: NA
V gene: TRBV9
J gene: TRBJ2-3
CDR3 protein: CASSVGAGGGDTQYF
CDR3 DNA: TGTGCCAGCAGCGTAGGAGCGGGAGGAGGAGATACGCAGTATTTT

D gene: NA
clone size: NA
V gene: TRBV18
J gene: TRBJ2-3
CDR3 protein: CASSPLRAGTDTQYF
CDR3 DNA: TGTGCCAGCTCACCTCTGCGGGCGGGCACAGATACGCAGTATTTT

D gene: TRBD1
clone size: NA
V gene: TRBV15
J gene: TRBJ1-5
CDR3 protein: CATSREGTGFNQPQHF
CDR3 DNA: TGTGCCACCAGCAGAGAAGGGACAGGCTTCAATCAGCCCCAGCATTTT

D gene: TRBD2
clone size: NA
V gene: TRBV5-1
J gene: TRBJ2-5
CDR3 protein: CASSPIAGGTPETQYF
CDR3 DNA: TGCGCCAGCAGTCCGATAGCGGGAGGGACCCCGGAGACCCAGTACTTC

D gene: NA
clone size: NA
V gene: TRBV28
J gene: TRBJ2-7
CDR3 protein: CASRSTGKGPYEQYF
CDR3 DNA: TGTGCCAGCAGGTCTACAGGGAAGGGGCCCTACGAGCAGTACTTC

D gene: TRBD1
clone size: NA
V gene: TRBV7-8
J gene: TRBJ1-5
CDR3 protein: CASSLGTGGNQPQHF
CDR3 DNA: TGTGCCAGCAGCTTAGGCACAGGGGGTAATCAGCCCCAGCATTTT

D gene: TRBD1
clone size: NA
V gene: TRBV2
J gene: TRBJ2-7
CDR3 protein: CASSDRPDRVTGQYF
CDR3 DNA: TGTGCCAGCAGCGATCGACCAGACAGGGTAACCGGGCAGTACTTC

D gene: TRBD2
clone size: NA
V gene: TRBV9
J gene: TRBJ2-5
CDR3 protein: CASSVGVAGDGETQYF
CDR3 DNA: TGTGCCAGCAGCGTAGGCGTAGCGGGAGACGGGGAGACCCAGTACTTC

D gene: TRBD1
clone size: NA
V gene: TRBV19
J gene: TRBJ1-6
CDR3 protein: CASSGTGQRNSPLHF
CDR3 DNA: TGTGCCAGTAGTGGGACGGGACAGAGAAATTCACCCCTCCACTTT

D gene: NA
clone size: NA
V gene: TRBV15
J gene: TRBJ1-1
CDR3 protein: CATAPGNTEAFF
CDR3 DNA: TGTGCCACCGCACCGGGGAACACTGAAGCTTTCTTT

D gene: NA
clone size: NA
V gene: TRBV28
J gene: TRBJ2-7
CDR3 protein: CASSLGSYEQYF
CDR3 DNA: TGTGCCAGCAGTTTGGGCAGCTACGAGCAGTACTTC

D gene: NA
clone size: NA
V gene: TRBV6-1
J gene: TRBJ2-5
CDR3 protein: CASSEAAGVGRETQYF
CDR3 DNA: TGTGCCAGCAGTGAAGCGGCTGGAGTGGGTCGAGAGACCCAGTACTTC

D gene: TRBD2
clone size: NA
V gene: TRBV18
J gene: TRBJ2-2
CDR3 protein: CASSPSGLAGGPLDTGELFF
CDR3 DNA: TGTGCCAGCTCACCGAGCGGACTAGCGGGAGGGCCCTTGGACACCGGGGAGCTGTTTTTT

D gene: NA
clone size: NA
V gene: TRBV19
J gene: TRBJ2-7
CDR3 protein: CASSIGTYEQYF
CDR3 DNA: TGTGCCAGTAGTATCGGGACCTACGAGCAGTACTTC

D gene: TRBD1
clone size: NA
V gene: TRBV6-5
J gene: TRBJ2-7
CDR3 protein: CASSYLGGAYEQYF
CDR3 DNA: TGTGCCAGCAGTTACCTAGGGGGCGCCTACGAGCAGTACTTC

D gene: TRBD2
clone size: NA
V gene: TRBV5-1
J gene: TRBJ2-5
CDR3 protein: CASSLDLAGGRGTQYF
CDR3 DNA: TGCGCCAGCAGCTTGGATCTAGCGGGAGGGCGGGGGACCCAGTACTTC

D gene: NA
clone size: NA
V gene: TRBV10-3
J gene: TRBJ1-2
CDR3 protein: CAIRNDSYYGYTF
CDR3 DNA: TGTGCCATCAGAAACGACAGCTACTATGGCTACACCTTC

D gene: TRBD1
clone size: NA
V gene: TRBV29-1
J gene: TRBJ1-2
CDR3 protein: CSVAGGWRYGYTF
CDR3 DNA: TGCAGCGTTGCAGGGGGATGGCGCTATGGCTACACCTTC

D gene: TRBD2
clone size: NA
V gene: TRBV6-4
J gene: TRBJ2-2
CDR3 protein: CASSGTSGNNGELFF
CDR3 DNA: TGTGCCAGCAGTGGGACTAGCGGGAATAACGGGGAGCTGTTTTTT

D gene: TRBD1
clone size: NA
V gene: TRBV18
J gene: TRBJ1-2
CDR3 protein: CASSPGATGGAANYGYTF
CDR3 DNA: TGTGCCAGCTCACCAGGGGCCACAGGGGGAGCGGCGAACTATGGCTACACCTTC